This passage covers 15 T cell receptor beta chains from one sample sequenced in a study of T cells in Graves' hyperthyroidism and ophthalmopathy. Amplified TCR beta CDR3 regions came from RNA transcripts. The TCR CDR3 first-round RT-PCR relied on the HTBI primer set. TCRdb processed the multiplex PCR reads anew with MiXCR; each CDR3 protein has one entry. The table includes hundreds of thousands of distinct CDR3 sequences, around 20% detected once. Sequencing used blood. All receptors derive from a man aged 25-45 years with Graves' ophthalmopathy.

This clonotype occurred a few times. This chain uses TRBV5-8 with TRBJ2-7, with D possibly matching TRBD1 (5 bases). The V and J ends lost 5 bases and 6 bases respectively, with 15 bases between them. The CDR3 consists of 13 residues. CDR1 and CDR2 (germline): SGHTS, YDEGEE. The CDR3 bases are TGTGCCAGCAGTCGTGACAGTCCGGGCGAGCAGTACTTC. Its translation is CASSRDSPGEQYF.

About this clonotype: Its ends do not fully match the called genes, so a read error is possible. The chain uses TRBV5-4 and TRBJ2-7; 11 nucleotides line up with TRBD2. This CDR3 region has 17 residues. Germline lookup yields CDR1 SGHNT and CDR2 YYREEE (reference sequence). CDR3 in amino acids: CANSLGPTSGRYYEQYF. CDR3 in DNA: TGTGCCAACAGCTTGGGCCCAACTAGCGGGAGATACTACGAGCAGTACTTC.

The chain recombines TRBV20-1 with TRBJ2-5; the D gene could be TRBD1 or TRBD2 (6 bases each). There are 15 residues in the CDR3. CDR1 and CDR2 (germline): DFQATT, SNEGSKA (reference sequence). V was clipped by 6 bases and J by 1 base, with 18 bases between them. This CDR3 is CSAERGAGSQETQYF. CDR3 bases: TGCAGTGCCGAAAGGGGGGCAGGGTCCCAAGAGACCCAGTACTTC.

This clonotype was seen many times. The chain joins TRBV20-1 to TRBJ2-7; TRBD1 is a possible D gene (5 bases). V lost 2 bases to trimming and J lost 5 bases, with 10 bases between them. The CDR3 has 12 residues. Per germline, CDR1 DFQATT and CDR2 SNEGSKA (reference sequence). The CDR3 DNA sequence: TGCAGTGCTAGAACAGGTCCCCACGAGCAGTACTTC. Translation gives CSARTGPHEQYF.

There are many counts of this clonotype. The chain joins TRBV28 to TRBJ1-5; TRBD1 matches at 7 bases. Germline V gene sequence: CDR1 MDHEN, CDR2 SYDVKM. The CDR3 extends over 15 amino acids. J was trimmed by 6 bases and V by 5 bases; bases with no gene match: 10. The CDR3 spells CASSVSTGWTQPQHF. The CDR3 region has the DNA TGTGCCAGCAGTGTATCGACAGGGTGGACTCAGCCCCAGCATTTT.

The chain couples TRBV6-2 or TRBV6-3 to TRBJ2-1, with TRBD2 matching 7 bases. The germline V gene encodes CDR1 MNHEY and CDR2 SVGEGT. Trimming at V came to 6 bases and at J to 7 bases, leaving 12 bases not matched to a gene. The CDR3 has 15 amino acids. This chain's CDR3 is CASSPGTTALNEQFF. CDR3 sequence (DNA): TGTGCCAGCAGCCCCGGGACTACCGCCCTGAATGAGCAGTTCTTC.

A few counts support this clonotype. The CDR3 loop is CASSPRPGNTIYF. In DNA form, the CDR3 reads TGTGCCAGCAGTCCCAGACCTGGAAACACCATATATTTT. The V gene is TRBV6-1, the J gene TRBJ1-3; D call uncertain. This CDR3 contains 13 residues. CDR1 MNHNS and CDR2 SASEGT come from the germline V gene. V shed 5 bases and J shed 2 bases, with 7 bases lying between them.

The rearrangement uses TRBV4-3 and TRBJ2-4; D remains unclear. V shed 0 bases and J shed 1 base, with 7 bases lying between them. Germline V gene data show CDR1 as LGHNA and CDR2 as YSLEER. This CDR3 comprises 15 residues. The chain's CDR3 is CASSQERMAKNIQYF. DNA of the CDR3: TGCGCCAGCAGCCAAGAGCGTATGGCCAAAAACATTCAGTACTTC.

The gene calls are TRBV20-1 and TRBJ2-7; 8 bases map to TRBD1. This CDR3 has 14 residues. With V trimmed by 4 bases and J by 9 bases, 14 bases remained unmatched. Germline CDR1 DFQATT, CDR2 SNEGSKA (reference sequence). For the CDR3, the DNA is TGCAGTGCTACCCGACAGGGGTCCGGCTCAGGGCAGTACTTC. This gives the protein CSATRQGSGSGQYF.

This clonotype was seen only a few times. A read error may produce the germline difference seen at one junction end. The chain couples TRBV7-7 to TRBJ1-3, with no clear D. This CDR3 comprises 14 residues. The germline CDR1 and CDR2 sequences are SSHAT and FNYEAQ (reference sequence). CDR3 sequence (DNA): TGTGCTAGCAGCCAGACGGAAGCTGGAAACACCATATATTTT. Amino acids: CASSQTEAGNTIYF.

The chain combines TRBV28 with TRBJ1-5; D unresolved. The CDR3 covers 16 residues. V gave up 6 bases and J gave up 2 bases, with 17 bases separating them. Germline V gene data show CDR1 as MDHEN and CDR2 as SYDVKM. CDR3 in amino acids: CASSLGPLYGNQPQHF. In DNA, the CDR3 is TGTGCCAGCAGCCTTGGACCACTGTACGGCAATCAGCCCCAGCATTTT.

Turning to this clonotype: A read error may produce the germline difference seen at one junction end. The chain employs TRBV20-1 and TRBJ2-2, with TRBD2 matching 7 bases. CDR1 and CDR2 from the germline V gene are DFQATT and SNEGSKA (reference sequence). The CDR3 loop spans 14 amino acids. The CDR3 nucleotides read TGCAGTGCTAAAGTTCTAGCGGACACCGGGGAGCCGTTTTTT. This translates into CSAKVLADTGEPFF.

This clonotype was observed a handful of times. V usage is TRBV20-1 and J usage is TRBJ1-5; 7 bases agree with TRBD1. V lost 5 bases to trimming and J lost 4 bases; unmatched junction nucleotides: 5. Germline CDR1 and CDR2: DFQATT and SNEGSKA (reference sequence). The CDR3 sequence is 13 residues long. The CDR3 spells CSARYRGNQPQHF. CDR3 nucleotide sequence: TGCAGTGCTCGTTACAGGGGTAATCAGCCCCAGCATTTT.

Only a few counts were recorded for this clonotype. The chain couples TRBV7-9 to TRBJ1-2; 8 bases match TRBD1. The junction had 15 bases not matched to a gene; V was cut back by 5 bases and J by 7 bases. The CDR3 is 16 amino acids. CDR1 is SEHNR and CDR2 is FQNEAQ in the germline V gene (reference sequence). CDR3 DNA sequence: TGTGCCAGCAGCCTACTGCAGGGGGCATCGTTGGGTGGCTACACCTTC. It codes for CASSLLQGASLGGYTF.

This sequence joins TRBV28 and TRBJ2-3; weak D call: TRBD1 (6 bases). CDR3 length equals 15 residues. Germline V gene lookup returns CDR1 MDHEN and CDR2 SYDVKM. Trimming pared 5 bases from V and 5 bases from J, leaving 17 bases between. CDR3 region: CASSKTGSRKDTQYF. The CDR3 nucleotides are TGTGCCAGCAGTAAGACAGGTTCTAGAAAAGATACGCAGTATTTT.